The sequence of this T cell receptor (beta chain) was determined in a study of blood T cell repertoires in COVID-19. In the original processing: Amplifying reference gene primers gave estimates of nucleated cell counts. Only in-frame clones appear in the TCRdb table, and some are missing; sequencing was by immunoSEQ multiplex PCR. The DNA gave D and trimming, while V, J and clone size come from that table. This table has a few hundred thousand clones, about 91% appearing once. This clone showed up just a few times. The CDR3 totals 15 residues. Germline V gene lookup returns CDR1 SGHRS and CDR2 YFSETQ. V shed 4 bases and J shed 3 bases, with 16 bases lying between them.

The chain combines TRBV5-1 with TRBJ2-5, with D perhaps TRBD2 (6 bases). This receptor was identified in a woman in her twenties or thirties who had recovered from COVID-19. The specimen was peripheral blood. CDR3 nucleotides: TGCGCCAGCAGCAAGACTAGTACTTCGGAAGAGACCCAGTACTTC. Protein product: CASSKTSTSEETQYF. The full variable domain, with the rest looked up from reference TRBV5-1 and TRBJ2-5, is KAGVTQTPRYLIKTRGQQVTLSCSPISGHRSVSWYQQTPGQGLQFLFEYFSETQRNKGNFPGRFSGRQFSNSRSEMNVSTLELGDSALYLCASSKTSTSEETQYFGPGTRLLVL.